The 2 T cell receptor beta chains presented below share a single source sample, sequenced in a study of post-analysis software for immune sequencing data. The TCR beta cDNA libraries carried unique molecular identifiers. A single record per CDR3 protein comes from TCRdb applying MiXCR to the PCR reads. Among around 710,000 distinct CDR3 sequences, around 46% were seen once, and the ten largest hold roughly 4.4%. The antigens for these receptors are not known. Overall study results and limits: About five TRBV segments appeared more often in patients than in controls, and TRBV5-6, TRBV5-1 and TRBV20-1 were among these.

Input material: blood. The origin of the receptors is a girl aged 10 to 17 with multiple sclerosis.

This clonotype was picked up many times. The chain combines TRBV20-1 with TRBJ2-1; perhaps D is TRBD1 or TRBD2 (5 bases each). Per germline, CDR1 DFQATT and CDR2 SNEGSKA (reference sequence). The CDR3 covers 12 residues. In DNA form, the CDR3 reads TGCGCTGCGACTTCATCGGGGCATGAGCAGTTCTTC. Residues: CAATSSGHEQFF.

The table lists this clonotype with many counts. At one of its ends the junction is not consistent with the germline gene, which may arise from a read error. The chain employs TRBV27 and TRBJ2-7, with no clear D. Germline V gene sequence: CDR1 MNHEY, CDR2 SMNVEV (reference sequence). The length of the CDR3 is 13 residues. The CDR3 DNA reads as TGTGCCAGCAGCTTATCTTCCGGATACGAGCAGTACTTC. Protein sequence: CASSLSSGYEQYF.